This TCR beta chain was sequenced in a study of cytomegalovirus exposure and HLA in healthy donors (dated by TCRdb to about 2017). A note on the overall study: According to an earlier analysis of around 600 of the donors, roughly 180 million T cells yielded over 90 million unique TCR beta sequences and around 280 Gb of sequence data. Donor age, sex, ethnicity and CMV serostatus were compiled alongside the repertoire data. The study used immunosequencing to profile the T cell repertoires of approximately 690 subjects and linked those repertoires to cytomegalovirus serostatus. Of the 300 to 500 genotyped donors, less than 90% were placed in the genetic ancestry cluster associated with self-reported Caucasian donors. Rather than drawing on any new phenotypic data, the later analysis identified candidate immune exposures from TCR beta sequences and the way those sequences occurred across donors. The study aimed to test whether signatures of past pathogen exposure could be identified by cataloging public T cell receptors. All discovery cohort repertoires had been generated using a single sequencing platform. An earlier analysis of nearly 600 of the donors applied high-throughput TCR beta sequencing to assess whether each TCR beta V gene segment acted as functional or pseudogenic. About five DR-DQ haplotypes were treated as single units for association and clustering because of strong linkage in the cohort. HLA typing covered class I and class II loci at four-digit resolution. The number of donors typed differed by locus, with roughly 629-640 for A, B, C, DRB1 and DQB1, around 500 for DQA1, over 600 for DPA1, and some 450 for DPB1. A later genetic analysis used genome-wide SNP genotypes for about 55% of the 666 donors, treating that subset as a discovery cohort. An early release covering 550 to 700 HLA-typed donors comprised approximately 290 gigabases of sequencing data and about 90 million unique TCR sequences. Besides the first cohort of 550 to 750 subjects, a separate validation cohort made up of roughly 120 different subjects was used. The study combined high-throughput TCR immunosequencing, statistical association of individual TCRs with disease status, and machine learning to predict cytomegalovirus infection status. Among roughly 370 genotyped donors of the cohort, an average of roughly 240,000 unique TCR beta nucleotide sequences were sequenced per donor, roughly 20% of them non-productive. To study patterns of TCR occurrence, a later analysis re-analyzed previously published TCR beta repertoires from 650 to 750 donors and added high-resolution HLA genotyping.

Concerning this clone itself: There is no known antigen for this receptor. One base away there is no much larger clone; base qualities are not given.

The CDR3 has 13 amino acids, counting the end cysteine and phenylalanine. Kept here is only the CDR3 DNA, which spans 39 bases and is read in frame from base 1. Clipping removes 4 bases from V and 3 bases from J, with 1 as the unmatched junction base count. CDR1 is given as MNHNS and CDR2 as SASEGT, both from the germline V gene. In total, over 600 healthy bone marrow donors made up the cohort. At the time of sampling, every cohort member was nominally healthy, though immune exposures that went unrecorded were likely present. The donor was CMV seronegative and belonged to the group of 350 to 400 seronegative cohort members. Every donor gave a peripheral blood sample, and the peripheral blood mononuclear cells from that sample were used for TCR beta sequencing. Genomic DNA was extracted from the blood cell samples with the Qiagen DNeasy Blood Extraction Kit. Receptors were amplified or captured by the immunoSEQ multiplex PCR assay. A mixture of 60 forward primers for TCR Vbeta segments and 13 reverse primers for TCR Jbeta segments was used in the multiplex PCR. The CDR3 region of rearranged TCR beta genes was amplified from genomic DNA by a multiplex PCR assay. The amplified TCR beta libraries were sequenced on the Illumina HiSeq System as 87-base-pair reads. For the original study's pipeline: In a later analysis, tens of millions of unique TCR beta chains were counted across the 500 to 850 repertoires, and around 10 million of these chains were shared by at least two donors. To remove PCR and sequencing errors, raw reads were error-corrected and collapsed into unique sequences using a nearest-neighbor algorithm that merged closely related sequences. To assign V, D and J gene segments, CDR3 sequences were aligned to IMGT reference sequences. For a sequence to be retained, at least a six-nucleotide match to both a V gene segment and a J gene segment was required. Rearrangements were classified as productive when the CDR3 lacked stop codons and remained in frame with V and J, and all other rearrangements were classified as non-productive. Following IMGT convention, CDR3 was defined as the stretch from the second conserved V-encoded cysteine up to the conserved J-encoded phenylalanine. The earlier analysis of about 610 of the donors excluded sequences that lacked an unambiguous match to a single V gene segment. In an earlier analysis of several hundred of the donors, a V segment was called functional when productive rearrangements were above 56.7%, and segregating when the standard deviation between donors exceeded 5%. A statistical classification framework was developed to diagnose cytomegalovirus status using the catalog of TCR beta chain sequences. V and J gene assignment, in a later analysis, came from comparing TCR nucleotide sequences with IMGT/GENE-DB human TR gene sequences. Using the TCRdist pipeline, a later analysis assigned CDR3 sequences along with most-parsimonious VDJ recombination scenarios. In a later analysis, each TCR beta chain was defined by its CDR3 amino acid sequence together with its V-gene family, and reads lacking a unique V-gene family were excluded. A later analysis removed 550 to 650 highly shared, low-generation-probability nucleotide sequences to deal with suspected cross-contamination and a sequencing artifact. In a later analysis, a clonal expansion index was calculated for each public chain from normalized within-repertoire ranks of inferred template counts. In a later analysis, generation probabilities were computed using a VDJ recombination model fitted to out-of-frame rearrangements, and the results were checked against IGoR. Hypergeometric tests were used in a later analysis to score TCR-TCR, TCR-HLA and TCR-CMV co-occurrence, with a repertoire-size bias correction applied to the TCR pairs. A later analysis estimated false discovery rates by permuting HLA or CMV assignments 20 times. A later analysis grouped co-occurring TCRs with DBSCAN, adding TCRdist sequence similarity when clustering within HLA-allele-positive subsets. Repertoires with fewer than 30,000 or more than 120,000 public chains were left out of co-occurrence clustering, as were five repertoires with anomalous nucleotide sharing. TCRdb re-hosts the immuneACCESS table, in-frame sequences only. Its copies lack some clones; in the studies checked, an unresolved V gene accounts for under half of them, and the cause for the rest is not known. V, J and clone size are those of that table, while D and trimming were read from the DNA. The sample table shows more than 150,000 clones, and 60% to 85% are seen once. The ten largest account for 1.5% to 2% of the sample.

What the work shows at the level of the full study, not this receptor alone: Only TCR beta chains were sequenced in this cohort, and the absence of alpha or paired-chain data limited detectable features. Because HLA typing was unavailable for some donors at each locus, only the typed subset was used in association tests. Because counts were too low, more than 15 rarely observed V segments, including chromosome 9 orphons, were excluded from the earlier analysis of 587 of the donors. In vitro tests confirmed that a few of the cytomegalovirus-associated TCR beta chains recognize cytomegalovirus antigens. In a later analysis, HLA-associated TCR beta chains showed more clonal expansion and lower generation probabilities than non-associated chains that were equally common. While some public TCRs were present in many individuals, most TCR sequences turned up only very rarely across donors. The only immune exposure information available for the cohort was CMV serostatus. Roughly uniform sequencing depth across donors was assumed in presence/absence analyses, although this assumption may not hold. In a later analysis, TCR association rates were found to vary across HLA loci, with the most associated TCRs seen for DRB1 alleles and the fewest for HLA-C alleles. A later genetic analysis reported fewer N-insertions in productive TCRs among donors in an Asian-associated ancestry cluster than the approximately 700-donor mean. Some IMGT-functional V segments, including TRBV6-2 and TRBV6-3, could not be distinguished by the 87-base-pair reads and were therefore excluded. A cluster of highly shared sequence variants was judged likely to be a technical artifact of the sequencing pipeline. Cytomegalovirus status was reported to be diagnosed by the classifier with high specificity and sensitivity in both the original and validation cohorts. A further reported finding was that TCR beta sequences accurately predicted the HLA-A and HLA-B alleles for most subjects in the first cohort. A later analysis found that most CMV-associated TCR beta chains appeared HLA-restricted, with HLA associations seemingly driven largely by CMV exposure. In an earlier analysis of some 550 of the donors, most TCR beta V segments were observed in productive rearrangements about 90% or about 30% of the time, broadly matching IMGT annotations. In a later analysis, several top co-occurrence clusters were reported to appear linked to parvovirus B19, influenza, CMV and Epstein-Barr virus. Assigning TCR associations to individual alleles was difficult when HLA alleles, especially DR and DQ, strongly co-occurred. At a false discovery rate of 0.05, a later analysis linked under 20,000 TCR beta sequences to specific HLA alleles. A total of 150 to 200 TCR beta chains were listed by the study as associated with cytomegalovirus. Linkage disequilibrium might explain the correlated functional status among segregating V segments, but an unknown experimental factor could not be excluded. An association between a missense DCLRE1C variant and V-gene and J-gene trimming of TCR beta chains was found in a later genetic analysis and replicated in an independent cohort. The authors suggested that the approach could potentially be extended to other disease states and immunological phenotypes.

The sample was PBMCs. The sequence joins TRBV6-1 to TRBJ1-2; 8 middle bases align to TRBD1. The TCR originated in a man aged 18 to 35 in good health and CMV-seronegative. The nucleotide sequence is TGTGCCAGCAGTGCGACAGGGGACTATGGCTACACCTTC. The resulting protein is CASSATGDYGYTF.